This T cell receptor beta chain was sequenced for a study of T cell repertoires in ileal Crohn's disease. Whole-study results and caveats: All patients with clonality above 26.8% had endoscopic recurrence. Sorted CD8 T cells held more high-frequency clones than CD4.

Assay: immunoSEQ multiplex PCR; the TCRdb copy retains only in-frame clones and omits some. The repertoire holds roughly 14,000 clones, with less than 90% as singletons. A note on this clone: Its antigen is not known.

Included were adult ileal or ileocolonic Crohn's patients indicated for ileocolonic resection. The CDR3 extends over 16 amino acids. The germline V gene encodes CDR1 MNHNS and CDR2 SASEGT. Trimming cost V 4 bases and J 8 bases, with 21 bases left between them. This receptor was obtained from an adult with Crohn's disease. The sample consisted of ileal tissue. V and J are TRBV6-1 and TRBJ2-1, with D maybe TRBD1 (5 bases). As DNA, the CDR3 is TGTGCCAGCAGTGGGGGCAGGGTCACGACACGCGATGAGCAGTTCTTC. Translated: CASSGGRVTTRDEQFF.